The subject of this entry is one T cell receptor beta chain. Its antigen is unknown. The protocol was immunoSEQ multiplex PCR, while the TCRdb copy is restricted to in-frame clones and leaves out a portion. The sample includes approximately 590,000 clones, around 95% of them seen just once. The sample belongs to a study of shared clonotypes between healthy human individuals. This CDR3 has 15 amino acids. Trimming cost V 2 bases and J 7 bases; bases outside gene matches: 8. CDR1 is SGHDT and CDR2 is YYEEEE in the germline V gene. Terminally differentiated effector memory CD45RA+ cells were excluded from the naive CD8 cells, which were CD45RO-negative and positively selected for CCR7. The donor cohort consisted entirely of Caucasian adults residing in Nashville, Tennessee. General study findings and limits: Rarefaction indicated that sorted-subset sequencing remained incomplete although depth was large.

Material: naive CD8+ T cells sorted from blood. The chain joins TRBV5-6 to TRBJ2-3, with 9 nucleotides matching TRBD1. The receptor was isolated from a woman aged 30 to 39 in good health. This CDR3 reads CASSFGTGKVNTQYF. The CDR3 DNA reads as TGTGCCAGCAGCTTTGGGACAGGGAAGGTGAATACGCAGTATTTT.